The clone carrying this T cell receptor beta chain was detected once. The antigen is unknown. Germline lookup yields CDR1 SGHVS and CDR2 FQNEAQ. The J segment lost 4 bases and the V segment lost 1 base, leaving 13 bases of the junction unmatched. This CDR3 region has 18 residues. The entry originates in a study of cytomegalovirus exposure and HLA in healthy donors. General study results and limits: As was reported, the classifier diagnosed cytomegalovirus status with high specificity and sensitivity. The study flagged roughly 160 TCR beta chains as cytomegalovirus-associated.

The PCR used 60 Vbeta and 13 Jbeta primers. Generated by immunoSEQ multiplex PCR, the TCRdb table keeps only in-frame clones and is missing some. The repertoire consists of roughly 190,000 clones, with roughly 90% occurring once and the leading ten covering 0.9% to 1.2%. The J gene is TRBJ2-5, the V gene TRBV7-8; 9 positions match TRBD2. Sequenced sample: PBMCs. This receptor was obtained from a boy aged 2 to 9 in good health and CMV-seronegative. As DNA, the CDR3 is TGTGCCAGCAGCTTAGATCGCCAGCGGGAGGTCTTGAGAGAGACCCAGTACTTC. This translates into CASSLDRQREVLRETQYF.